Sequencing of this T cell receptor beta chain was carried out in a study of a mutant IDH1 vaccine in newly diagnosed glioma. Study overall: Vaccinations, eight in total, occurred in weeks 1, 3, 5, 7, 11, 15, 19, 23. Most patients had radiochemotherapy with temozolomide before enrollment; others had one alone. The study's findings and limits: Among patients, about 94% showed immune responses induced by the vaccine. Pseudoprogression appeared independent of alterations in top peripheral clonotypes.

As to time point: week 23, last vaccination. Vaccine doses each comprised 300 ug of mutant IDH1 20-mer peptide, with topical imiquimod. Using immunoSEQ multiplex PCR, the repertoire was profiled, and TCRdb retains in-frame clones only, with some absent. Counted here are tens of thousands of clones, 75% to 90% occurring once; the ten biggest clones make up roughly 1.5%. CDR3 length: 14 amino acids. Deletions cut 8 bases from V and 0 bases from J, with 11 bases between. Germline assignment: CDR1 LNHDA and CDR2 SQIVND (reference sequence). A remark on this clone: Its target is not known.

This sequence joins TRBV19 and TRBJ1-5; D not resolved. The TCR originated in a man aged 35-49 years with glioma. Here the sequenced sample was PBMCs, taken from a glioma patient whose treatment included an IDH1 peptide vaccine. The CDR3 spells CASSYSDSNQPQHF. The CDR3, as DNA: TGTGCCAGTTCTTACTCAGATAGCAATCAGCCCCAGCATTTT. Drawing the rest from reference TRBV19 and TRBJ1-5, the complete variable domain is DGGITQSPKYLFRKEGQNVTLSCEQNLNHDAMYWYRQDPGQGLRLIYYSQIVNDFQKGDIAEGYSVSREKKESFPLTVTSAQKNPTAFYLCASSYSDSNQPQHFGDGTRLSIL.